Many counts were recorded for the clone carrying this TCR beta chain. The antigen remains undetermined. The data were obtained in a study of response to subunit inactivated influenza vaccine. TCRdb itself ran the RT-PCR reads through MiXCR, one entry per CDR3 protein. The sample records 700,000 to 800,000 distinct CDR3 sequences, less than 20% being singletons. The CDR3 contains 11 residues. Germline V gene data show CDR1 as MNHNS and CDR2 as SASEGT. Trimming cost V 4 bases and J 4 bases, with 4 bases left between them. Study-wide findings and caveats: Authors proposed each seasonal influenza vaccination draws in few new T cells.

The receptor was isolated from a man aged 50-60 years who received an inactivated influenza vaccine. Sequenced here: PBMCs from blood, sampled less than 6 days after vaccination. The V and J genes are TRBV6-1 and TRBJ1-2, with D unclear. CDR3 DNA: TGTGCCAGCAGTGGAAGCTATGGCTACACCTTC. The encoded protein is CASSGSYGYTF.